This TCR beta chain came from a study of OX40 agonist ivuxolimab in advanced cancers. A remark on this clone: Its target is unknown.

Some clones are missing from TCRdb's copy, which holds only in-frame ones; the method was immunoSEQ multiplex PCR. The sample consists of around 74,000 clones, roughly 85% of them appearing once. Study conclusions and caveats: Antigens targeted by the expanded peripheral T cells were not determined. Expanded clones tended on average to be more numerous among CD8+ T cells than CD4+.

Germline V lookup: CDR1 MNHNY, CDR2 SVGAGI (reference sequence). V dropped 8 bases and J dropped 6 bases, with 11 bases sitting between them. The CDR3 consists of 13 residues. The sequences come from CD4+ or CD8+ T cells sorted from blood, collected in a trial of the OX40 agonist ivuxolimab. This receptor was identified in an adult with an advanced solid tumor such as melanoma, head and neck, liver or kidney cancer. The rearrangement uses TRBV6-6 and TRBJ1-6; D uncertain. CDR3 in amino acids: CASHPLTNSPLHF. As DNA, the CDR3 is TGTGCCAGCCATCCGTTGACTAATTCACCCCTCCACTTT.